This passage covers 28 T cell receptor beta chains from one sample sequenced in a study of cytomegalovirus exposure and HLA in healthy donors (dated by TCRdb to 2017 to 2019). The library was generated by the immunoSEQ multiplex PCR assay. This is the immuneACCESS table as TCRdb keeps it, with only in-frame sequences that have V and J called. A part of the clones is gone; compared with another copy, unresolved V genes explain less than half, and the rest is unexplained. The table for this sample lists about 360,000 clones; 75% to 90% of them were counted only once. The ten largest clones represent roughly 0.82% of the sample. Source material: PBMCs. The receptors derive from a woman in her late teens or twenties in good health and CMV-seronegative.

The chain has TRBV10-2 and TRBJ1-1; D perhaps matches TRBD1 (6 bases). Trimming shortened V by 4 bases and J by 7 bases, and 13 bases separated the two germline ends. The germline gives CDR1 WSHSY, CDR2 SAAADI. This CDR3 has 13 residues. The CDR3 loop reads CASSGGRGDEAFF. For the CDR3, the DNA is TGCGCCAGCAGTGGAGGGAGGGGGGATGAAGCTTTCTTT.

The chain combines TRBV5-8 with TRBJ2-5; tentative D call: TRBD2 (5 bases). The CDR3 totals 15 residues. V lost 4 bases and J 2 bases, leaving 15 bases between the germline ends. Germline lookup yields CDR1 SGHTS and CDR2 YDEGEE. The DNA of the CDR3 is TGTGCCAGCAGCCCGGCACTAGAGCCTCAAGAGACCCAGTACTTC. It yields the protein CASSPALEPQETQYF.

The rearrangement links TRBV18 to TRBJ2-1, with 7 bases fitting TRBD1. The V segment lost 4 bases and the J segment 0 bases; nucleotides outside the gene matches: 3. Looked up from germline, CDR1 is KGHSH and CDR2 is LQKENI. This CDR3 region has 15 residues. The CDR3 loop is CASSLDRVSYNEQFF. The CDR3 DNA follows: TGTGCCAGCTCACTTGACAGGGTCTCCTACAATGAGCAGTTCTTC.

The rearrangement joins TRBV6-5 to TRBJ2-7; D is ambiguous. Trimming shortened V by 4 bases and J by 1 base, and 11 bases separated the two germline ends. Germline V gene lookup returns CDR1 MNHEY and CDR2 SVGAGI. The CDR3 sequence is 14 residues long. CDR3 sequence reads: CASSLSQLSYEQYF. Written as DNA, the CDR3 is TGTGCCAGCAGTTTATCTCAGTTGTCCTACGAGCAGTACTTC.

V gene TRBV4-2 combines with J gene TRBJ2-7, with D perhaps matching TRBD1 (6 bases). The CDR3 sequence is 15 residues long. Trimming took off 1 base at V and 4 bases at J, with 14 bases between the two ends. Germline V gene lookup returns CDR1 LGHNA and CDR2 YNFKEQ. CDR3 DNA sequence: TGTGCCAGCAGCCAAGCCTCAGGGGCCGGGTACGAGCAGTACTTC. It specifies CASSQASGAGYEQYF.

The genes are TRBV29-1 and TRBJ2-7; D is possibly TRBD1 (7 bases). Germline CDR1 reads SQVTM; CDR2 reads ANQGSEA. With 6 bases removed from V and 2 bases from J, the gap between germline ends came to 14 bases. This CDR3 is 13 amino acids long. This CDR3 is CSVRQGLTYEQYF. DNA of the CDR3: TGCAGCGTCCGACAGGGACTTACCTACGAGCAGTACTTC.

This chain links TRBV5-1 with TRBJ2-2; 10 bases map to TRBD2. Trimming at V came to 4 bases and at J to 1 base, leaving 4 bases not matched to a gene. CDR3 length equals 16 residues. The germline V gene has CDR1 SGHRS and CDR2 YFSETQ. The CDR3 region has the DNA TGCGCCAGCAGCGCTTCTAGCGGGGGGAACACCGGGGAGCTGTTTTTT. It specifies CASSASSGGNTGELFF.

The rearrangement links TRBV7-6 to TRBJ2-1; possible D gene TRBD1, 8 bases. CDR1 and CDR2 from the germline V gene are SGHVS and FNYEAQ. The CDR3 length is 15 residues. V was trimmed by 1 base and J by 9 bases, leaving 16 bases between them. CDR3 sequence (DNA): TGTGCCAGCAGCTTAGGAACAGGGGGGGCGGGTGAGCAGTTCTTC. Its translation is CASSLGTGGAGEQFF. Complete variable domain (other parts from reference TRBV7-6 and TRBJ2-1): GAGVSQSPRYKVTKRGQDVALRCDPISGHVSLYWYRQALGQGPEFLTYFNYEAQQDKSGLPNDRFSAERPEGSISTLTIQRTEQRDSAMYRCASSLGTGGAGEQFFGPGTRLTVL.

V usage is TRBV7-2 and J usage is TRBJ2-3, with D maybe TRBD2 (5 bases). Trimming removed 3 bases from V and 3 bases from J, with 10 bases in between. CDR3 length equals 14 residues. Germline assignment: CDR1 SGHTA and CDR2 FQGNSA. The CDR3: CASSFVPGTDTQYF. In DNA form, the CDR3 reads TGTGCCAGCAGCTTCGTCCCGGGGACAGATACGCAGTATTTT.

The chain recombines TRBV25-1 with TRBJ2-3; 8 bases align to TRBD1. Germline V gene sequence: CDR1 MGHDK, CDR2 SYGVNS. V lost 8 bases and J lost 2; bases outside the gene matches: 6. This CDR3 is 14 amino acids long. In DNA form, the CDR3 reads TGTGCCAGCTCGGACAGGGCAAACACAGATACGCAGTATTTT. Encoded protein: CASSDRANTDTQYF.

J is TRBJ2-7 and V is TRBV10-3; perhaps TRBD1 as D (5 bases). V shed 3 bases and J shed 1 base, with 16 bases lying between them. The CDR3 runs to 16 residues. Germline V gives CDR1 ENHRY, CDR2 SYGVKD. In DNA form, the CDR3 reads TGTGCCATCAGTGATCAACTCCAGACAGTTTCCTACGAGCAGTACTTC. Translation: CAISDQLQTVSYEQYF.

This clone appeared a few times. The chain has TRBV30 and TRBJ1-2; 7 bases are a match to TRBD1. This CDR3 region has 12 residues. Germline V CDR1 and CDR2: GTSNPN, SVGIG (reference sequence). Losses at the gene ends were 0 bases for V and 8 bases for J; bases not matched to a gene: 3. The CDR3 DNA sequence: TGTGCCTGGAGTGTGACAGGGTTGGGCTACACCTTC. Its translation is CAWSVTGLGYTF.

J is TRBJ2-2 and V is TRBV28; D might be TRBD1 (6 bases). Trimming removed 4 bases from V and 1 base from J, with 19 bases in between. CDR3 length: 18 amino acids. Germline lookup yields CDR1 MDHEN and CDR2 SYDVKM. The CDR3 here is CASSSSDRPKGNTGELFF. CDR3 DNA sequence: TGTGCCAGCAGTTCCTCGGACAGACCGAAAGGGAACACCGGGGAGCTGTTTTTT.

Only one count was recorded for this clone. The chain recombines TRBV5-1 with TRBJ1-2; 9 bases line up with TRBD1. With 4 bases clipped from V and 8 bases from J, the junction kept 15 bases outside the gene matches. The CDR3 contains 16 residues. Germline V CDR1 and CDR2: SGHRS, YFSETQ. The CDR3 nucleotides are TGCGCCAGCAGCGGTGGACAGGGGTCCTTACATGGGGGCTACACCTTC. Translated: CASSGGQGSLHGGYTF.

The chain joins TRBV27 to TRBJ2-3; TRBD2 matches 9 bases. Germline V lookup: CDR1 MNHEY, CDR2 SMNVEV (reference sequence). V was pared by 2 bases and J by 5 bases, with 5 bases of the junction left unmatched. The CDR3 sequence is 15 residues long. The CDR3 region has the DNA TGTGCCAGCAGTTTAGGGCGGGAGGGGGGAGATACGCAGTATTTT. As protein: CASSLGREGGDTQYF.

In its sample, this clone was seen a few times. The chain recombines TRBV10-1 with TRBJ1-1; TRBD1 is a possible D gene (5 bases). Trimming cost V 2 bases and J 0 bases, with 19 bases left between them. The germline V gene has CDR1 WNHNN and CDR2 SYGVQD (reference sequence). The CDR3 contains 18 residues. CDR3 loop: CASSEVAGPSGVNTEAFF. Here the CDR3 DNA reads TGCGCCAGCAGTGAGGTGGCCGGGCCCTCGGGGGTGAACACTGAAGCTTTCTTT.

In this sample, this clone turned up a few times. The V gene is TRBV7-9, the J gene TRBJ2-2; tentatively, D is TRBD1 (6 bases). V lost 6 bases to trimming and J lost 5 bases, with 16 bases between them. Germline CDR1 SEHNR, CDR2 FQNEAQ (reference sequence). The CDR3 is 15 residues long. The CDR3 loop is CASRDQGSGTGELFF. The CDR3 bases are TGTGCCAGCAGAGACCAGGGGTCTGGGACCGGGGAGCTGTTTTTT.

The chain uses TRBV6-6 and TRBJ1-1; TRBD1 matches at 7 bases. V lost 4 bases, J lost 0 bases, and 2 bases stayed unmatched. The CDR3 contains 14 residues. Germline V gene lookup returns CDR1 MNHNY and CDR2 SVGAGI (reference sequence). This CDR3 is CASSLGQLNTEAFF. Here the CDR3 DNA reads TGTGCCAGCAGTTTGGGACAGCTGAACACTGAAGCTTTCTTT.

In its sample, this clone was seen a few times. DNA of the CDR3: TGCGCCAGCAGCCAAGATAAGAGGCAGGGGGGAACTGAAGCTTTCTTT. Translating it yields CASSQDKRQGGTEAFF. This chain uses TRBV4-1 with TRBJ1-1; 7 positions match TRBD1. This CDR3 comprises 16 residues. Losses at the gene ends were 0 bases for V and 5 bases for J; bases not matched to a gene: 9. CDR1 MGHRA and CDR2 YSYEKL come from the germline V gene.

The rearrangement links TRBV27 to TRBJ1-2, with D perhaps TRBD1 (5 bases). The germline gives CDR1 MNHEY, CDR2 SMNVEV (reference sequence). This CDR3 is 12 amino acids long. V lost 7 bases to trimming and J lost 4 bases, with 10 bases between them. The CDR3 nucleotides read TGTGCCAGCAAGGGGTTCGGCTATGGCTACACCTTC. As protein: CASKGFGYGYTF.

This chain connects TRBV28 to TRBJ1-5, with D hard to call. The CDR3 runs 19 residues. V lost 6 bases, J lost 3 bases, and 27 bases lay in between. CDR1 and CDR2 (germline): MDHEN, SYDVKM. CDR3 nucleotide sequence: TGTGCCAGCAGCCCAAGCCGCCCGAACGGGATATCCTTCAATCAGCCCCAGCATTTT. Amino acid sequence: CASSPSRPNGISFNQPQHF.

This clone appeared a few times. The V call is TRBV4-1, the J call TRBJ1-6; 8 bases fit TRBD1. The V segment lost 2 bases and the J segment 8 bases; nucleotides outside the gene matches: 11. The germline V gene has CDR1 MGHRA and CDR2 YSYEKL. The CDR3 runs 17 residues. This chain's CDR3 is CASSQHPQGEAYSPLHF. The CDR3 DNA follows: TGCGCCAGCAGCCAACACCCACAGGGGGAAGCCTATTCACCCCTCCACTTT.

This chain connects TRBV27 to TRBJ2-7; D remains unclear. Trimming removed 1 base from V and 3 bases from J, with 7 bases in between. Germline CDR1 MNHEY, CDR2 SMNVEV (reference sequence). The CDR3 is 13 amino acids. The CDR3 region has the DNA TGTGCCAGCAGTTTATACCCGGGCTACGAGCAGTACTTC. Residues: CASSLYPGYEQYF.

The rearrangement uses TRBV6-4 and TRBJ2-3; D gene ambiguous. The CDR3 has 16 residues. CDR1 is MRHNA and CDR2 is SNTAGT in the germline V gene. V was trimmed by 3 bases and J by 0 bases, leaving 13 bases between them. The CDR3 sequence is CASSETPESSTDTQYF. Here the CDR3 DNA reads TGTGCCAGCAGTGAGACTCCCGAATCTAGCACAGATACGCAGTATTTT.

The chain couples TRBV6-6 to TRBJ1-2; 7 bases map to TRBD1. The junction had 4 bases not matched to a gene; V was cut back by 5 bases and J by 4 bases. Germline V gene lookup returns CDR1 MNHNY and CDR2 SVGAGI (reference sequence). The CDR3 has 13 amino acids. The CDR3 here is CASSQGQFYGYTF. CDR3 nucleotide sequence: TGTGCCAGCAGTCAGGGACAGTTCTATGGCTACACCTTC.

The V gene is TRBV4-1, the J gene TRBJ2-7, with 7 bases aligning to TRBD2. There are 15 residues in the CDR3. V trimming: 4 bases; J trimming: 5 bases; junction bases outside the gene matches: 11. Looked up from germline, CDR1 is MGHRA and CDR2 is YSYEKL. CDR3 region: CASSPILQRENEQYF. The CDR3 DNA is TGCGCCAGCAGCCCCATCCTCCAGCGGGAAAACGAGCAGTACTTC.

CDR3 nucleotide sequence: TGCGCCAGCAGCATAACAGGGGGCTCCTACGAGCAGTACTTC. This encodes CASSITGGSYEQYF. The rearrangement links TRBV5-1 to TRBJ2-7; 8 nucleotides line up with TRBD1. This CDR3 is built from 14 residues. After removal of 4 bases from V and 0 bases from J, the junction contained 3 bases not matched to a gene. Germline-derived CDR1 and CDR2 are SGHRS and YFSETQ. The full variable domain, rest sourced from reference TRBV5-1 and TRBJ2-7, is KAGVTQTPRYLIKTRGQQVTLSCSPISGHRSVSWYQQTPGQGLQFLFEYFSETQRNKGNFPGRFSGRQFSNSRSEMNVSTLELGDSALYLCASSITGGSYEQYFGPGTRLTVT.

The CDR3 DNA reads as TGTGCCAGCAGTGACCTCCAGGGGGCAGATACGCAGTATTTT. Translation gives CASSDLQGADTQYF. This chain links TRBV6-1 with TRBJ2-3; 7 nucleotides agree with TRBD1. Trimming removed 3 bases from V and 4 bases from J; junction bases left unmatched: 4. CDR3 size: 14 residues. Germline-derived CDR1 and CDR2 are MNHNS and SASEGT.